The rows below give T cell receptor beta chains drawn from one sample of a study of T cell clonotyping in hematopoietic cell transplantation. Using immunoSEQ multiplex PCR, the repertoire was profiled, and TCRdb retains in-frame clones only, with some absent. Of roughly 30,000 clones in the sample, approximately 94% were seen once. Sample: peripheral blood mononuclear cells, taken before stem cell transplant. Receptors originate from a man aged 50-59 years with acute myeloid leukemia. Some clones in this sample may be carry-over from other donors' samples. The CDR3 runs from the conserved cysteine through the conserved F or W. Fields, in order: J gene, D gene, clone size, V gene, CDR3 protein, CDR3 DNA. A D gene is named only where the DNA matches it firmly. Rows give clone size only sometimes, using once, few, many, or a class for an expanded clone.

>TRBJ2-7|.|.|TRBV6-5
CASSYSGDSSSYEQYF
TGTGCCAGCAGTTACTCAGGGGACTCCAGCTCCTACGAGCAGTACTTC
>TRBJ2-1|.|few|TRBV11-2
CASSPELGYEQFF
TGTGCCAGCAGCCCCGAACTAGGATATGAGCAGTTCTTC
>TRBJ2-7|.|.|TRBV7-2
CASSSHREHYEQYF
TGTGCCAGCAGCTCCCACCGGGAACACTACGAGCAGTACTTC
>TRBJ2-1|TRBD2|.|TRBV13
CASSAGTSGGAHEQFF
TGTGCCAGCAGCGCAGGCACTAGCGGGGGGGCCCATGAGCAGTTCTTC
>TRBJ2-5|TRBD2|.|TRBV5-1
CASSLLGLGEETQYF
TGCGCCAGCAGCTTATTGGGACTAGGGGAAGAGACCCAGTACTTC
>TRBJ1-2|.|.|TRBV7-2
CASSLEKGAGPYGYTF
TGTGCCAGCAGCTTAGAAAAGGGTGCCGGACCCTATGGCTACACCTTC
>TRBJ2-3|TRBD2|.|TRBV2
CAGRSGPYRGWTSGRGTDTQYF
TGTGCCGGACGCTCTGGACCCTATCGAGGGTGGACTAGCGGGAGAGGGACAGATACGCAGTATTTT
>TRBJ2-1|TRBD2|.|TRBV18
CASSPGRGVYNEQFF
TGTGCCAGCTCACCAGGGCGGGGGGTATACAATGAGCAGTTCTTC
>TRBJ1-4|TRBD1|.|TRBV5-6
CASSSGTGKKLFF
TGTGCCAGCAGCTCTGGGACAGGGAAAAAACTGTTTTTT
>TRBJ2-2|.|.|TRBV5-1
CASSSPGSGYTGELFF
TGCGCCAGCAGCTCCCCGGGGAGCGGGTACACCGGGGAGCTGTTTTTT
>TRBJ2-7|.|.|TRBV5-1
CASSLGTGRAISSSYF
TGCGCCAGCAGCTTGGGGACCGGGAGAGCCATCTCCTCATCGTACTTC
>TRBJ1-5|TRBD1|.|TRBV4-1
CASSQGDRENQPQHF
TGCGCCAGCAGCCAAGGGGACAGGGAGAATCAGCCCCAGCATTTT
>TRBJ1-1|TRBD1|.|TRBV19
CASSQTGDTEAFF
TGTGCCAGTAGTCAGACAGGGGACACTGAAGCTTTCTTT
>TRBJ1-1|TRBD1|.|TRBV5-4
CASSRDSGTEAFF
TGTGCCAGCAGTCGGGACAGCGGGACTGAAGCTTTCTTT
>TRBJ1-1|.|.|TRBV30
CAWSAPRGGGTEAFF
TGTGCCTGGAGTGCGCCCAGGGGTGGTGGCACTGAAGCTTTCTTT
>TRBJ2-5|TRBD2|.|TRBV19
CASSTWTSGDQETQYF
TGTGCCAGTAGTACCTGGACTAGCGGGGACCAAGAGACCCAGTACTTC
>TRBJ1-2|TRBD1|.|TRBV7-3
CASSLSGTGVYGYTF
TGTGCCAGCAGCTTAAGCGGGACAGGGGTCTATGGCTACACCTTC
>TRBJ2-1|.|.|TRBV19
CASSGTGTYNEQFF
TGTGCCAGTAGTGGAACTGGGACTTACAATGAGCAGTTCTTC
>TRBJ1-2|.|.|TRBV9
CASSLQIGGGHGYTF
TGTGCCAGCAGCCTACAGATTGGGGGGGGGCATGGCTACACCTTC
>TRBJ1-4|.|.|TRBV14
CASSQAPTDEKLFF
TGTGCCAGCAGCCAAGCCCCTACCGATGAAAAACTGTTTTTT
>TRBJ2-6|.|.|TRBV19
CASSTINSGANVLTF
TGTGCCAGTAGTACGATAAACTCTGGGGCCAACGTCCTGACTTTC
>TRBJ2-3|TRBD2|.|TRBV6-1
CASRIAGTDTQYF
TGTGCCAGCAGAATAGCGGGAACAGATACGCAGTATTTT
>TRBJ1-2|TRBD1|.|TRBV19
CASSISGGPNYGYTF
TGTGCCAGTAGTATCTCAGGGGGGCCTAACTATGGCTACACCTTC
>TRBJ2-7|.|.|TRBV5-1
CASSSTGEQYF
TGCGCCAGCAGCAGTACGGGGGAGCAGTACTTC
>TRBJ1-2|.|few|TRBV5-4
CASSSNDYGYTF
TGTGCCAGCAGCTCCAACGACTATGGCTACACCTTC
>TRBJ1-5|TRBD1|.|TRBV5-6
CASSRGGSSNQPQHF
TGTGCCAGCAGCCGAGGGGGCTCTAGCAATCAGCCCCAGCATTTT
>TRBJ2-1|.|.|TRBV7-9
CASSLWLAATYNEQFF
TGTGCCAGCAGCCTATGGTTAGCGGCTACTTACAATGAGCAGTTCTTC
>TRBJ2-2|TRBD2|.|TRBV10-2
CASNTGLAGGTGELFF
TGCGCCAGCAATACCGGACTAGCGGGAGGCACCGGGGAGCTGTTTTTT
>TRBJ2-5|TRBD2|.|TRBV6-1
CASSEAAGGGETQYF
TGTGCCAGCAGTGAAGCAGCGGGGGGGGGAGAGACCCAGTACTTC
>TRBJ2-3|.|once|TRBV14
CASSQRTTDTQYF
TGTGCCAGCAGCCAACGGACCACAGATACGCAGTATTTT
>TRBJ1-1|.|.|TRBV27
CASSPRSRGNTEAFF
TGTGCCAGCAGTCCCCGCTCCCGGGGGAACACTGAAGCTTTCTTT
>TRBJ2-1|TRBD2|once|TRBV7-2
CASSLRGRSPYNEQFF
TGTGCCAGCAGCTTACGCGGGAGGTCTCCGTACAATGAGCAGTTCTTC
>TRBJ1-2|TRBD1|.|TRBV5-4
CASSPARGQSYGYTF
TGTGCCAGCAGCCCGGCTCGGGGACAGTCCTATGGCTACACCTTC
>TRBJ2-3|.|.|TRBV30
CAWKRGLYFDTQYF
TGTGCCTGGAAAAGGGGACTCTATTTCGATACGCAGTATTTT
>TRBJ1-1|.|.|TRBV5-4
CASSRQTLLNTEAFF
TGTGCCAGCAGCCGGCAGACATTATTGAACACTGAAGCTTTCTTT
>TRBJ1-3|.|.|TRBV11-2
CASSIGPSSGNTIYF
TGTGCCAGCAGCATCGGTCCTAGCTCTGGAAACACCATATATTTT
>TRBJ2-7|.|.|TRBV5-1
CASSFGGASSYEQYF
TGCGCCAGCAGCTTCGGCGGGGCCAGCTCCTACGAGCAGTACTTC
>TRBJ1-1|.|.|TRBV27
CASSLSGDRKAFF
TGTGCCAGCAGTTTATCAGGTGACAGGAAAGCTTTCTTT
>TRBJ2-2|.|.|TRBV27
CASRILRGGELFF
TGTGCCAGCAGGATCCTTAGGGGCGGGGAGCTGTTTTTT
>TRBJ1-1|.|.|TRBV19
CASTSGWTEAFF
TGTGCCAGTACCTCCGGGTGGACTGAAGCTTTCTTT
>TRBJ1-5|.|.|TRBV7-2
CASSLGGQPQHF
TGTGCCAGCAGCTTGGGTGGACAGCCCCAGCATTTT
>TRBJ2-5|.|.|TRBV5-1
CASSLAAGYQETQYF
TGCGCCAGCAGCTTGGCCGCGGGGTACCAAGAGACCCAGTACTTC
>TRBJ1-5|TRBD1|few|TRBV7-2
CASSLYRGSNQPQHF
TGTGCCAGCAGCTTGTACAGGGGAAGCAATCAGCCCCAGCATTTT
>TRBJ2-1|.|.|TRBV5-6
CASSRGGANEQFF
TGTGCCAGCAGCAGAGGAGGGGCCAATGAGCAGTTCTTC
>TRBJ2-2|.|.|TRBV4-2
CASSPGGAFTGELFF
TGTGCCAGCAGCCCAGGGGGGGCCTTCACCGGGGAGCTGTTTTTT
>TRBJ2-2|TRBD1|.|TRBV5-1
CASSFLGQGDTGELFF
TGCGCCAGCAGCTTCTTGGGACAGGGCGACACCGGGGAGCTGTTTTTT
>TRBJ1-2|TRBD1|.|TRBV5-4
CASSFIQGVGYTF
TGTGCCAGCAGCTTTATCCAGGGGGTTGGCTACACCTTC
>TRBJ2-7|.|.|TRBV5-1
CASSERGAQGEQYF
TGCGCCAGCAGCGAAAGGGGAGCCCAGGGCGAGCAGTACTTC
>TRBJ2-4|.|once|TRBV28
CASSRGRGAKNIQYF
TGTGCCAGCAGCCGGGGGAGGGGGGCCAAAAACATTCAGTACTTC
>TRBJ2-7|TRBD2|.|TRBV23-1
CASTPSGGRNDEQYF
TGCGCCAGCACCCCTTCGGGCGGGAGGAACGACGAGCAGTACTTC
>TRBJ2-4|.|once|TRBV27
CASSPYRGIQYF
TGTGCCAGCAGTCCATACCGGGGAATTCAGTACTTC
>TRBJ2-7|.|.|TRBV29-1
CSVKRTTSGEQYF
TGCAGCGTTAAACGGACCACAAGCGGTGAGCAGTACTTC